This T cell receptor (beta chain) was sequenced in a study of cytomegalovirus exposure and HLA in healthy donors. Study context: Earlier work reported 117 million unique TCR beta sequences from 150 million to 200 million T cells. Study-wide results and caveats: According to reports, the classifier identified cytomegalovirus status with high specificity and sensitivity. Immune exposure data for these donors was limited to CMV serostatus. One cluster of highly shared sequence variants probably arose as a sequencing artifact.

With regard to this clone: The antigen is undetermined.

The PCR made use of 60 Vbeta and 13 Jbeta primers. Measured with immunoSEQ multiplex PCR; TCRdb has only the in-frame clones, and not every one. This table holds 150,000 to 200,000 clones, more than 70% found once. The CDR3 runs 14 residues. Trimming left V 6 bases short and J 4 bases short, with 12 bases between. From germline, CDR1 is MRHNA and CDR2 SNTAGT. The specimen was PBMCs. The receptor's source is a male donor in good health and CMV-seronegative. The rearrangement joins TRBV6-4 to TRBJ1-4; no firm D call. The CDR3 coding sequence is TGTGCCAGCAGCGGCACAGTTTATAATGAAAAACTGTTTTTT. Encoded protein: CASSGTVYNEKLFF.